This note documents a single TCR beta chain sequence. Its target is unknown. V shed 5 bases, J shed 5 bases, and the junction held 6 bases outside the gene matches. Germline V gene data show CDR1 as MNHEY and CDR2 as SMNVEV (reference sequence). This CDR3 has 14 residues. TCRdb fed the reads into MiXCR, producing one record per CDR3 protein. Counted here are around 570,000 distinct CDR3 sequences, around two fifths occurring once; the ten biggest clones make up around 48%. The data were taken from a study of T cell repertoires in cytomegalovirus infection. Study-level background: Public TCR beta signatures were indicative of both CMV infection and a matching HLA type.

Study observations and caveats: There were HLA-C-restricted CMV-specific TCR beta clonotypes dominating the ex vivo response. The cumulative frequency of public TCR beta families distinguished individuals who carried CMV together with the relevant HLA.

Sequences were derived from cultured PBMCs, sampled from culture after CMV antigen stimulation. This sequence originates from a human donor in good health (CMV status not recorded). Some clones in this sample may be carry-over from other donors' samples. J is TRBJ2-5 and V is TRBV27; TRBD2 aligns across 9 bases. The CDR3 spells CASSLSGRLETQYF. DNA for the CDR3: TGTGCCAGCAGTCTTAGCGGGAGATTGGAGACCCAGTACTTC.